Listed below are T cell receptor beta chains from one sample, sequenced in a study of shared clonotypes between healthy human individuals. Profiled with immunoSEQ multiplex PCR; TCRdb holds only in-frame clones, not every one. The sample contains roughly 810,000 clones, about 96% of which appear only once. The specimen sequenced was naive CD8+ T cells sorted from blood. These receptors were obtained from a man aged 25 to 40 in good health. Both conserved end residues are part of each CDR3. A D gene is named only where the DNA matches it firmly. A row's size may be missing; if present it is once, few, many or a size class.

d_gene	j_gene	v_gene	abundance	len	CDR3aa	CDR3nt
-	TRBJ2-7	TRBV7-3	-	15	CASSLTAQSRNEQYF	TGTGCCAGCAGCTTAACGGCGCAGTCTAGGAACGAGCAGTACTTC
-	TRBJ2-1	TRBV27	-	13	CASSSLAYNEQFF	TGTGCCAGCAGTTCACTAGCATACAATGAGCAGTTCTTC
TRBD2	TRBJ2-7	TRBV7-2	-	15	CASGSSGRGDYEQYF	TGTGCCAGCGGGTCTAGCGGGAGGGGAGACTACGAGCAGTACTTC
TRBD1	TRBJ2-7	TRBV5-4	-	15	CASSLTGTGGTEQYF	TGTGCCAGCAGCCTCACCGGGACAGGGGGCACCGAGCAGTACTTC
-	TRBJ2-2	TRBV4-1	-	18	CASSQASGERMGTGELFF	TGCGCCAGCAGCCAAGCATCAGGGGAGAGGATGGGCACCGGGGAGCTGTTTTTT
TRBD1	TRBJ2-3	TRBV27	-	14	CASSSGQEANTQYF	TGTGCCAGCAGTTCGGGACAGGAGGCGAATACGCAGTATTTT
TRBD1	TRBJ2-1	TRBV5-8	-	14	CASSFRQGRNEQFF	TGTGCCAGCAGCTTCCGACAGGGGAGGAATGAGCAGTTCTTC
TRBD2	TRBJ2-3	TRBV27	once	17	CASSYSTSGRALDTQYF	TGTGCCAGCAGTTACTCTACTAGCGGGAGGGCCTTAGATACGCAGTATTTT
TRBD2	TRBJ2-7	TRBV4-1	-	15	CASSHLSGRRYEQYF	TGCGCCAGCAGCCATCTGAGCGGGAGGCGGTACGAGCAGTACTTC
-	TRBJ2-1	TRBV29-1	-	16	CSVEGGDFMSYNEQFF	TGCAGCGTTGAAGGTGGGGACTTCATGTCCTACAATGAGCAGTTCTTC
-	TRBJ1-1	TRBV27	-	14	CASSTDSMNTEAFF	TGTGCCAGCAGTACGGACAGCATGAACACTGAAGCTTTCTTT
-	TRBJ1-5	TRBV7-2	-	16	CASSLILITSNQPQHF	TGTGCCAGCAGCTTAATCCTGATTACCAGCAATCAGCCCCAGCATTTT
-	TRBJ1-5	TRBV4-1	-	16	CASSRVLGGSHEPQHF	TGCGCCAGCAGCCGCGTCTTGGGCGGGAGTCATGAGCCCCAGCATTTT
-	TRBJ2-5	TRBV7-8	-	17	CASSLDSGTASKETQYF	TGTGCCAGCAGCTTGGATAGCGGAACCGCCTCTAAAGAGACCCAGTACTTC
-	TRBJ2-1	TRBV29-1	-	11	CSVFRYNEQFF	TGCAGCGTCTTCAGGTACAATGAGCAGTTCTTC
-	TRBJ2-1	TRBV2	-	14	CASSDSRLNNEQFF	TGTGCCAGCAGTGACTCCAGGCTGAACAATGAGCAGTTCTTC
TRBD1	TRBJ2-7	TRBV7-8	once	15	CASIHTPGQAYEQYF	TGTGCCAGCATCCATACACCAGGACAGGCGTACGAGCAGTACTTC
-	TRBJ1-4	TRBV6-5	-	14	CASSYGMGNEKLFF	TGTGCCAGCAGTTACGGGATGGGTAATGAAAAACTGTTTTTT
-	TRBJ2-6	TRBV5-8	-	14	CASSPGAGANVLTF	TGTGCCAGCAGTCCGGGAGCTGGGGCCAACGTCCTGACTTTC
TRBD2	TRBJ2-7	TRBV4-1	-	15	CASSQDFDGRFGQYF	TGCGCCAGCAGCCAAGATTTCGACGGGAGGTTCGGGCAGTACTTC
TRBD2	TRBJ2-3	TRBV27	-	14	CASSLGTGRDTQYF	TGTGCCAGCAGTTTGGGGACCGGGAGGGATACGCAGTATTTT
-	TRBJ2-3	TRBV7-8	once	15	CASSPMGSSTDTQYF	TGTGCCAGCAGCCCGATGGGTAGCAGCACAGATACGCAGTATTTT
-	TRBJ2-1	TRBV6-5	-	13	CASSPISYNEQFF	TGTGCCAGCAGTCCCATCTCCTACAATGAGCAGTTCTTC
-	TRBJ2-1	TRBV7-7	-	17	CASSLALGTNSYNEQFF	TGTGCTAGCAGCTTAGCGCTAGGGACCAACTCCTACAATGAGCAGTTCTTC
TRBD1	TRBJ2-7	TRBV5-4	-	16	CASSQKGTGVVYEQYF	TGTGCCAGCAGCCAAAAAGGGACAGGGGTTGTCTACGAGCAGTACTTC
-	TRBJ1-2	TRBV4-1	-	11	CASRAYVGYTF	TGCGCCAGCAGAGCTTACGTAGGCTACACCTTC
-	TRBJ2-2	TRBV30	-	15	CAWSVFVQNTGELFF	TGTGCCTGGAGTGTATTCGTCCAAAACACCGGGGAGCTGTTTTTT
-	TRBJ1-1	TRBV10-2	-	12	CATQGGRTEAFF	TGCGCCACCCAAGGGGGGCGAACTGAAGCTTTCTTT
TRBD2	TRBJ2-7	TRBV30	-	12	CAWSPSGRLKYF	TGTGCCTGGAGCCCTAGCGGGAGATTAAAGTACTTC
TRBD2	TRBJ2-7	TRBV27	-	14	CASSSGLAGDEQYF	TGTGCCAGCAGCTCCGGACTAGCGGGAGACGAGCAGTACTTC
-	TRBJ2-1	TRBV6-1	-	13	CASSEGSLNEQFF	TGTGCCAGCAGTGAAGGCAGTCTCAATGAGCAGTTCTTC
TRBD2	TRBJ2-1	TRBV7-9	-	17	CASSDSHRGGGYNEQFF	TGTGCCAGCAGCGACTCCCATAGGGGCGGGGGCTACAATGAGCAGTTCTTC
TRBD1	TRBJ2-1	TRBV18	-	17	CASSPTGQGAGYNEQFF	TGTGCCAGCTCACCAACGGGACAGGGGGCTGGATACAATGAGCAGTTCTTC
-	TRBJ2-2	TRBV29-1	-	13	CSVIAVNTGELFF	TGCAGCGTTATTGCAGTAAACACCGGGGAGCTGTTTTTT
-	TRBJ1-2	TRBV4-1	-	14	CASSQDPDSNGYTF	TGCGCCAGCAGCCAAGATCCGGACAGTAATGGCTACACCTTC
-	TRBJ2-1	TRBV7-8	-	14	CATRGSGPRYEQFF	TGTGCCACCCGAGGTAGCGGACCGAGGTATGAGCAGTTCTTC
-	TRBJ2-5	TRBV11-2	-	15	CASSLEASPQETQYF	TGTGCCAGCAGCTTAGAGGCGTCCCCCCAAGAGACCCAGTACTTC
TRBD2	TRBJ2-5	TRBV15	-	14	CATSNAGVGETQYF	TGTGCCACCAGCAATGCGGGAGTTGGAGAGACCCAGTACTTC
-	TRBJ2-7	TRBV4-1	-	16	CASSQAAGLLSYEQYF	TGCGCCAGCAGCCAAGCGGCCGGGCTCCTCTCCTACGAGCAGTACTTC
-	TRBJ1-1	TRBV6-1	-	13	CASRTGRGTEAFF	TGTGCCAGCAGGACAGGAAGGGGGACTGAAGCTTTCTTT
TRBD1	TRBJ2-1	TRBV14	-	14	CASSIRRDRSEQFF	TGTGCCAGCAGCATACGTCGGGACAGGAGCGAGCAGTTCTTC
TRBD2	TRBJ2-1	TRBV7-6	-	14	CASSLPAGDNEQFF	TGTGCCAGCAGCTTACCGGCGGGAGATAATGAGCAGTTCTTC
-	TRBJ2-7	TRBV5-1	-	14	CASSSDRALYEQYF	TGCGCCAGCAGTTCGGACAGAGCCCTCTACGAGCAGTACTTC
-	TRBJ2-7	TRBV6-6	-	13	CASSYQGSYEQYF	TGTGCCAGCAGTTACCAGGGCTCCTACGAGCAGTACTTC
TRBD2	TRBJ2-1	TRBV6-5	-	15	CASSPWTSGFREQFF	TGTGCCAGCAGTCCCTGGACTAGCGGGTTTCGGGAGCAGTTCTTC
TRBD1	TRBJ2-5	TRBV7-9	-	13	CASGAGGVETQYF	TGTGCCAGCGGGGCAGGGGGCGTAGAGACCCAGTACTTC
-	TRBJ2-7	TRBV5-6	-	12	CASSLVQYEQYF	TGTGCCAGCAGCTTGGTACAATACGAGCAGTACTTC
-	TRBJ2-2	TRBV27	once	13	CASSLDRTGELFF	TGTGCCAGCAGTTTAGACAGAACCGGGGAGCTGTTTTTT
-	TRBJ1-1	TRBV7-9	-	13	CASSQQRNTEAFF	TGTGCCAGCAGCCAACAAAGAAACACTGAAGCTTTCTTT
TRBD2	TRBJ2-5	TRBV7-2	-	16	CASSPTSGRALKTQYF	TGTGCCAGCAGCCCTACTAGCGGGAGGGCCCTAAAGACCCAGTACTTC